This T cell receptor beta chain was identified during a study of blood T cell repertoires in COVID-19. Turning to the study itself: Sites in the United States, Italy and Spain provided acute and convalescent COVID-19 samples.

The CDR3 totals 14 residues. Original processing notes: From reference gene primer amplification, estimates of nucleated cell counts were derived. Sequencing used immunoSEQ multiplex PCR; TCRdb keeps in-frame clones, though not all of them. V, J and clone size reflect that table, while D and trimming were determined from the DNA. The profile covers 150,000 to 200,000 clones, with over 90% appearing a single time and 0.45% to 0.65% taken by the ten largest. This TCR came from a man in his forties or fifties with acute or convalescent COVID-19. This chain connects TRBV21-1 to TRBJ1-4; TRBD1 is taken as the D call from the table, unchecked against the DNA. TRBV21-1 is a known pseudogene. Sample: peripheral blood. The CDR3 DNA reads as TGTGCCAGCAGCCAGGGGGCAACTAATGAAAAACTGTTTTTT. Translated: CASSQGATNEKLFF.